A selection of T cell receptor beta chains follows, all from one sample in a study of cytomegalovirus exposure and HLA in healthy donors. Sequenced by immunoSEQ multiplex PCR; TCRdb stores in-frame clones only, minus some. The profile shows about 120,000 clones, around 73% of them singletons. The sample was PBMCs. These receptors originate from a man aged 25-45 years in good health and CMV-seropositive. CDR3s include the opening cysteine and the closing phenylalanine or tryptophan. Fields, in order: D gene, V gene, clone size, J gene, CDR3 protein, CDR3 DNA. D genes are given only for firm matches. Clone size is given for some rows only: seen once, a few or many times, or a class if the clone is expanded.

TRBD2	TRBV9	.	TRBJ2-1	CASSVRLAASYNEQFF	TGTGCCAGCAGCGTGAGGCTAGCGGCTTCCTACAATGAGCAGTTCTTC
.	TRBV6-5	.	TRBJ2-4	CASSQKIAKNIQYF	TGTGCCAGCAGTCAGAAGATAGCCAAAAACATTCAGTACTTC
TRBD2	TRBV30	.	TRBJ2-7	CACQAGTSGNEQYF	TGTGCCTGCCAAGCCGGGACTAGCGGGAACGAGCAGTACTTC
TRBD1	TRBV7-9	.	TRBJ1-5	CASSLVPGQGVNQPQHF	TGTGCCAGCAGCTTAGTTCCGGGACAGGGGGTAAATCAGCCCCAGCATTTT
TRBD1	TRBV28	few	TRBJ1-2	CASSLFQGARGYTF	TGTGCCAGCAGTTTATTCCAGGGGGCGAGGGGCTACACCTTC
TRBD1	TRBV28	.	TRBJ2-7	CASSSPGTGGVNEQYF	TGTGCCAGCAGTTCACCCGGGACAGGGGGGGTGAACGAGCAGTACTTC
.	TRBV7-9	.	TRBJ2-3	CASSLVRGGSTDTQYF	TGTGCCAGCAGCTTAGTCAGGGGTGGGAGCACAGATACGCAGTATTTT
TRBD1	TRBV12-5	.	TRBJ1-1	CASGLEQGRAFF	TGTGCTAGTGGTTTGGAACAGGGGAGAGCTTTCTTT
.	TRBV6-5	once	TRBJ2-3	CASRRGTDTQYF	TGTGCCAGCAGGAGGGGGACAGATACGCAGTATTTT
.	TRBV19	.	TRBJ1-5	CASSAGNQPQHF	TGTGCCAGTAGTGCCGGTAATCAGCCCCAGCATTTT
TRBD1	TRBV19	.	TRBJ1-4	CASSFQPRQGEFDEKLFF	TGTGCCAGTAGTTTCCAGCCCCGACAGGGGGAGTTTGATGAAAAACTGTTTTTT
TRBD1	TRBV25-1	few	TRBJ1-1	CASKLRQGTEAFF	TGTGCCAGCAAGCTCCGACAGGGCACAGAAGCTTTCTTT
TRBD2	TRBV19	.	TRBJ2-7	CASSMGHVAGVYEQYF	TGTGCCAGTAGTATGGGACACGTAGCGGGAGTCTACGAGCAGTACTTC
.	TRBV15	.	TRBJ1-4	CATSRDYGSRKLFF	TGTGCCACCAGCAGAGATTACGGTTCCCGAAAACTGTTTTTT
.	TRBV4-1	.	TRBJ2-7	CASSQVGAPEQYF	TGCGCCAGCAGCCAAGTAGGGGCTCCCGAGCAGTACTTC
.	TRBV7-9	few	TRBJ2-7	CASSLARDEQYF	TGTGCCAGCAGCTTAGCGCGGGACGAGCAGTACTTC
.	TRBV27	.	TRBJ2-3	CASTSSASTDTQYF	TGTGCCAGCACTTCTAGCGCGAGCACAGATACGCAGTATTTT
TRBD2	TRBV10-3	once	TRBJ2-1	CAISPIAGDYNEQFF	TGTGCCATCAGTCCAATAGCGGGGGACTACAATGAGCAGTTCTTC
TRBD2	TRBV5-4	.	TRBJ2-7	CASSMGLAGLHLSYEQYF	TGTGCCAGCAGCATGGGACTAGCGGGCCTCCACCTCTCCTACGAGCAGTACTTC
.	TRBV4-3	.	TRBJ1-2	CASSQDGSEGGGYTF	TGCGCCAGCAGCCAAGACGGGAGCGAGGGAGGTGGCTACACCTTC
TRBD2	TRBV6-1	.	TRBJ2-7	CASTRLPSGSYEQYF	TGTGCCAGCACCAGACTGCCTAGCGGTTCCTACGAGCAGTACTTC
.	TRBV10-3	.	TRBJ2-2	CAISQTDMSNTGELFF	TGTGCCATCAGTCAGACAGACATGTCGAACACCGGGGAGCTGTTTTTT
.	TRBV6-1	few	TRBJ1-1	CASNPRGPMNTEAFF	TGTGCCAGCAACCCCCGAGGCCCGATGAACACTGAAGCTTTCTTT
.	TRBV28	.	TRBJ1-2	CASQSGQNYGYTF	TGTGCCAGCCAAAGTGGACAGAACTATGGCTACACCTTC
TRBD1	TRBV2	.	TRBJ2-2	CASALGQRNTGELFF	TGTGCCAGCGCCCTGGGACAGCGGAACACCGGGGAGCTGTTTTTT
TRBD1	TRBV13	.	TRBJ1-4	CASSSNGQAENEKLFF	TGTGCCAGCAGCTCAAATGGACAGGCAGAAAATGAAAAACTGTTTTTT
TRBD2	TRBV20-1	.	TRBJ2-7	CSGTRSYEQYF	TGCAGCGGGACTAGGAGCTACGAGCAGTACTTC
TRBD1	TRBV6-5	.	TRBJ2-7	CASSYGGQGSDEQYF	TGTGCCAGCAGTTACGGAGGACAGGGCTCTGACGAGCAGTACTTC
.	TRBV7-2	few	TRBJ2-7	CASSLFGGEQYF	TGTGCCAGCAGCTTATTCGGGGGCGAGCAGTACTTC
TRBD1	TRBV27	.	TRBJ2-7	CASSWGQFGEQYF	TGTGCCAGCAGTTGGGGACAGTTTGGCGAGCAGTACTTC
.	TRBV9	.	TRBJ2-7	CASSVPGAEQYF	TGTGCCAGCAGCGTTCCAGGCGCGGAGCAGTACTTC
TRBD1	TRBV5-4	.	TRBJ1-2	CASSLAGTGGYGYTF	TGTGCCAGCAGCTTGGCCGGGACAGGGGGCTATGGCTACACCTTC
TRBD2	TRBV4-1	.	TRBJ2-7	CASSQDSSGTFYEQYF	TGCGCCAGCAGCCAAGATAGCAGCGGGACCTTCTACGAGCAGTACTTC
TRBD2	TRBV28	once	TRBJ2-1	CASRPVASGRSEQFF	TGTGCCAGCAGGCCGGTGGCTAGCGGGAGGAGTGAGCAGTTCTTC
TRBD2	TRBV7-2	once	TRBJ2-1	CASSQSGTRGNEQFF	TGTGCCAGCAGCCAATCCGGGACTAGGGGCAATGAGCAGTTCTTC
TRBD2	TRBV27	.	TRBJ2-7	CASRESGRSFYEQYF	TGTGCCAGCAGGGAGAGCGGGAGGTCCTTCTACGAGCAGTACTTC
.	TRBV5-4	.	TRBJ2-2	CASSLGATNTGELFF	TGTGCCAGCAGCTTGGGGGCCACGAACACCGGGGAGCTGTTTTTT
TRBD2	TRBV10-3	.	TRBJ2-7	CAIRRASGRYEQYF	TGTGCCATCCGGAGGGCTAGCGGGCGCTACGAGCAGTACTTC
.	TRBV10-2	once	TRBJ2-3	CASSNTAEFTDTQYF	TGCGCCAGCAGTAACACAGCGGAGTTCACAGATACGCAGTATTTT
TRBD2	TRBV5-4	few	TRBJ2-7	CASSLAKMGLAGQVDEQYF	TGTGCCAGCAGCTTGGCCAAGATGGGACTAGCGGGGCAGGTCGACGAGCAGTACTTC
.	TRBV6-8	once	TRBJ2-7	CASSPTRFPPVYEQYF	TGTGCCAGCAGTCCCACCCGGTTTCCGCCCGTCTACGAGCAGTACTTC
.	TRBV9	.	TRBJ2-7	CASSVAGQGYYEQYF	TGTGCCAGCAGCGTAGCTGGGCAGGGTTACTACGAGCAGTACTTC
.	TRBV9	.	TRBJ2-7	CASSFGGYSYEQYF	TGTGCCAGCAGCTTCGGAGGCTACTCCTACGAGCAGTACTTC
.	TRBV25-1	few	TRBJ2-1	CASTNYWEQFF	TGTGCCAGCACGAATTACTGGGAGCAGTTCTTC
.	TRBV9	once	TRBJ2-4	CASSAERTKNIQYF	TGTGCCAGCAGCGCTGAGAGAACCAAAAACATTCAGTACTTC
TRBD2	TRBV4-3	.	TRBJ2-1	CASSQEVGTTTEQFF	TGCGCCAGCAGCCAAGAGGTCGGGACTACCACCGAGCAGTTCTTC
.	TRBV7-9	.	TRBJ1-1	CASSETLNTEAFF	TGTGCCAGCAGCGAAACACTGAACACTGAAGCTTTCTTT
TRBD1	TRBV7-2	.	TRBJ2-6	CASSAWTGLSGANVLTF	TGTGCCAGCAGCGCATGGACAGGGCTCTCTGGGGCCAACGTCCTGACTTTC
.	TRBV18	.	TRBJ2-7	CASSPGRSYEQYF	TGTGCCAGCTCACCTGGGAGGAGCTACGAGCAGTACTTC
TRBD1	TRBV10-3	once	TRBJ2-5	CATYHPGGGETQYF	TGTGCCACTTACCATCCAGGGGGCGGGGAGACCCAGTACTTC
.	TRBV19	.	TRBJ1-1	CASSITGFASEAFF	TGTGCCAGTAGTATAACAGGCTTTGCGTCTGAAGCTTTCTTT
TRBD2	TRBV7-7	.	TRBJ2-1	CASSPGLAGGDEQFF	TGTGCTAGCAGCCCGGGACTAGCGGGAGGGGATGAGCAATTCTTC
.	TRBV7-8	once	TRBJ1-1	CASSVQWNTEAFF	TGTGCCAGCAGCGTACAATGGAACACTGAAGCTTTCTTT
.	TRBV2	few	TRBJ2-5	CASSSTGSGETQYF	TGTGCCAGCAGTTCCACAGGGAGTGGAGAGACCCAGTACTTC
TRBD2	TRBV4-3	once	TRBJ2-1	CASSHPKTSAYNEQFF	TGCGCCAGCAGCCACCCAAAGACTAGCGCCTACAATGAGCAGTTCTTC